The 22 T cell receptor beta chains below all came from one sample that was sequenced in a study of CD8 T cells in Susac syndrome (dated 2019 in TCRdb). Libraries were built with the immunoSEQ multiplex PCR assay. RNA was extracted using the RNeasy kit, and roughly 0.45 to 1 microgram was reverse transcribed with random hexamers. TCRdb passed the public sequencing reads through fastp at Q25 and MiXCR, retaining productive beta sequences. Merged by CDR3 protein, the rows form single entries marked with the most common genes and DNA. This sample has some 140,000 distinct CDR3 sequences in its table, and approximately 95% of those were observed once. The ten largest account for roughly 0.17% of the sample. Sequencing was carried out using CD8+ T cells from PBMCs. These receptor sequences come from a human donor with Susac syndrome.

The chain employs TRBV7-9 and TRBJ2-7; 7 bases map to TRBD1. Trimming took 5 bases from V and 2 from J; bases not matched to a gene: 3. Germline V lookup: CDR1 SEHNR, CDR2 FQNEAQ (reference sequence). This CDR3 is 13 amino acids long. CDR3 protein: CASSTGTAYEQYF. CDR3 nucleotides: TGTGCCAGCAGCACCGGGACAGCCTACGAGCAGTACTTC.

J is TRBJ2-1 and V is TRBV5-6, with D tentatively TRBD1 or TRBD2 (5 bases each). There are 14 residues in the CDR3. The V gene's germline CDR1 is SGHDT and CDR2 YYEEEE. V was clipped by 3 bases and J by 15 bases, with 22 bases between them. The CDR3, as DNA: TGTGCCAGCAGCTGGGGAAAGGGACGAGACCTCCCGTTCTTC. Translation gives CASSWGKGRDLPFF.

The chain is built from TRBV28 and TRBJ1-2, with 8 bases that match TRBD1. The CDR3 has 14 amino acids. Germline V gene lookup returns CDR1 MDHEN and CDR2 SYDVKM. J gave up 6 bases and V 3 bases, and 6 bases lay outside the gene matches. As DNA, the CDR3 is TGTGCCAGCAGTTTGTGGACAGGGCCAAATGGCTACACCTTC. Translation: CASSLWTGPNGYTF.

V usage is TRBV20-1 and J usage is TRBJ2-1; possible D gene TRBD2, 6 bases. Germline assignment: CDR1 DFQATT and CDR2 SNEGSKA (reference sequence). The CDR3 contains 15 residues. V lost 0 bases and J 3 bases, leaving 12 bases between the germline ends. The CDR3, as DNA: TGCAGTGCTAGAGAATTAGCGGCCTACTACAATGAGCAGTTCTTC. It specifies CSARELAAYYNEQFF.

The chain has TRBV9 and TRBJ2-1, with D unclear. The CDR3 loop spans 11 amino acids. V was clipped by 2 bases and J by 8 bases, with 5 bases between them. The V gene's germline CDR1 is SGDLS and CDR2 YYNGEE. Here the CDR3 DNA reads TGTGCCAGCAGCGTTAACCATGAGCAGTTCTTC. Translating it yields CASSVNHEQFF. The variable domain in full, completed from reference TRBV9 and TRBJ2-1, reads DSGVTQTPKHLITATGQRVTLRCSPRSGDLSVYWYQQSLDQGLQFLIQYYNGEERAKGNILERFSAQQFPDLHSELNLSSLELGDSALYFCASSVNHEQFFGPGTRLTVL.

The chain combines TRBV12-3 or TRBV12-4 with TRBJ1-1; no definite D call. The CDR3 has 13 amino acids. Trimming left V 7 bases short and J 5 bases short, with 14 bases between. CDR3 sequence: CASNTPTRTEAFF. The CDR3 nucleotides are TGTGCCAGCAATACACCCACCCGGACTGAAGCTTTCTTT.

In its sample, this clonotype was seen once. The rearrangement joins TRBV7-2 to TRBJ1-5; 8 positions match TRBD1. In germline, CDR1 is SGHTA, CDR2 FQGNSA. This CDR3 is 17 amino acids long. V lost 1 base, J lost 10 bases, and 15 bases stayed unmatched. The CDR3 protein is CASSLGLKRTGTQPQHF. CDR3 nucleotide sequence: TGTGCCAGCAGCTTAGGGCTTAAAAGGACAGGGACTCAACCCCAGCATTTT.

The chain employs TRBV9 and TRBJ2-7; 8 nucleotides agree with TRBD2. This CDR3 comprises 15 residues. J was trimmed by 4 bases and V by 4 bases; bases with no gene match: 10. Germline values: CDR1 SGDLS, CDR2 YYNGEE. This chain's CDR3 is CASSIGGLGSYEQYF. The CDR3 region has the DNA TGTGCCAGCAGCATTGGGGGACTAGGTTCGTACGAGCAGTACTTC.

The CDR3 loop is CAISESPARKDTQYF. The CDR3 nucleotides are TGTGCCATCAGTGAATCCCCAGCCCGAAAGGATACGCAGTATTTT. The chain has TRBV10-3 and TRBJ2-3; D not resolved. Trimming stripped 3 bases from V and 6 bases from J, with 16 bases between. The V gene's germline CDR1 is ENHRY and CDR2 SYGVKD. CDR3 length: 15 residues.

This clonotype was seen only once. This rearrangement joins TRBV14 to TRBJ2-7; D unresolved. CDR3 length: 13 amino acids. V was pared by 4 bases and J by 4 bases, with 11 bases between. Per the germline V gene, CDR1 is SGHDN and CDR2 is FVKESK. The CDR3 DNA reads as TGTGCCAGCAGCCCCTTCCGCAATTACGAGCAGTACTTC. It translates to CASSPFRNYEQYF.

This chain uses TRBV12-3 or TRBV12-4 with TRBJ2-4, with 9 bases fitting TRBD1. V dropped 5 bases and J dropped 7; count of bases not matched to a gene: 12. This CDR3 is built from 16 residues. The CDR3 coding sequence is TGTGCCAGCAGTCCTGAGGACAGGGGAATTCGGAACATTCAGTACTTC. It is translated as CASSPEDRGIRNIQYF.

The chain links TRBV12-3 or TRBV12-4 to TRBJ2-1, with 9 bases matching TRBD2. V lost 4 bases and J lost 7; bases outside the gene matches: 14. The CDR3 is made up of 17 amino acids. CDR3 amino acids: CASSSKTPSGKWNEQFF. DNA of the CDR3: TGTGCCAGCAGTTCTAAGACCCCTAGCGGGAAGTGGAATGAGCAGTTCTTC.

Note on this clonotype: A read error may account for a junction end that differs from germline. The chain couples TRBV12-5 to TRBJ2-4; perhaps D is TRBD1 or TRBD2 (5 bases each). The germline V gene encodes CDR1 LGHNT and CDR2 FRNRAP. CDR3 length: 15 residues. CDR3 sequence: CATEGQSIAKNIQHF. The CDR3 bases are TGTGCCACTGAGGGGCAATCCATAGCCAAAAACATTCAGCACTTC.

CDR3 in amino acids: CSASRSQAPQETQYF. DNA of the CDR3: TGCAGTGCTAGTCGGTCTCAGGCCCCTCAAGAGACCCAGTACTTC. V and J are TRBV20-1 and TRBJ2-5; D unresolved. The CDR3 loop spans 15 amino acids. The V end was cut by 3 bases, the J end by 2 bases, with 16 bases between. Germline CDR1 is DFQATT and CDR2 is SNEGSKA (reference sequence).

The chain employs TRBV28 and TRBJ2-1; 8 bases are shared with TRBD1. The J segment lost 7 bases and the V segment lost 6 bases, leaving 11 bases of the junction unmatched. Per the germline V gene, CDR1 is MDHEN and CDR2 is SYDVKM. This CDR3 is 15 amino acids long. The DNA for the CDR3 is TGTGCCAGCAGGGACCGAACAGGGGGACGGAATGAGCAGTTCTTC. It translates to CASRDRTGGRNEQFF.

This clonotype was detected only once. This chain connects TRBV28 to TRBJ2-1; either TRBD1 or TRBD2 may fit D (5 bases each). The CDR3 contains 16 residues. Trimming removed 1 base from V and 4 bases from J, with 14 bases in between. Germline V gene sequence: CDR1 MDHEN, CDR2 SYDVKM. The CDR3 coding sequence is TGTGCCAGCAGTTTATACCCCGGGGACGAATACAATGAGCAGTTCTTC. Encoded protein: CASSLYPGDEYNEQFF.

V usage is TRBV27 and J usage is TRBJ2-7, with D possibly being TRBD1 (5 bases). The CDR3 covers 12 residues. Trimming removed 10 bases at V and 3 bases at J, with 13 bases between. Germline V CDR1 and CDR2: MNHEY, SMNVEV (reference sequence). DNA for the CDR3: TGTGCCACCCAGGGTACGGACTACGAGCAGTACTTC. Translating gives CATQGTDYEQYF.

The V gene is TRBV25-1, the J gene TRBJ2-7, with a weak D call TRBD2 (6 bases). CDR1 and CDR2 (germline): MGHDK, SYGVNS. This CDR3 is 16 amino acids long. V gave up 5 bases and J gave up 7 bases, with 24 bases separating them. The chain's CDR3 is CASSFLRDSHSVEQYF. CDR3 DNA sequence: TGTGCCAGCAGTTTCCTCCGGGACTCACACTCAGTTGAGCAGTACTTC.

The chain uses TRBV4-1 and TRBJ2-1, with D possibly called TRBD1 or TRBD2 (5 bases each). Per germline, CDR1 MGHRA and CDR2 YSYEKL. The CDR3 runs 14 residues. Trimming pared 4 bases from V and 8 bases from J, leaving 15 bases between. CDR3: CASSRAPRGHEQFF. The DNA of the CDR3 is TGCGCCAGCAGCCGGGCCCCCCGGGGCCATGAGCAGTTCTTC.

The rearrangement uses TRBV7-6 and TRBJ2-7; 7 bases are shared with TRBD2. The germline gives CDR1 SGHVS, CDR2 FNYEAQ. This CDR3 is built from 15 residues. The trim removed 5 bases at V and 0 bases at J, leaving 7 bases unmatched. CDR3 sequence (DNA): TGTGCCAGCAGCGCCTCTAGCGGAAGCTCCTACGAGCAGTACTTC. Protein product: CASSASSGSSYEQYF.

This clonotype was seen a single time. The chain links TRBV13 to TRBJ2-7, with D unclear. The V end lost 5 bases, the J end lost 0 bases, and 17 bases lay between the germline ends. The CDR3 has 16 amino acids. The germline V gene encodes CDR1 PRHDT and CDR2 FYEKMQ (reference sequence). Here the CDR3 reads CASSPPRGRSSYEQYF. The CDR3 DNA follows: TGTGCCAGCAGCCCCCCCCGCGGAAGAAGCTCCTACGAGCAGTACTTC.

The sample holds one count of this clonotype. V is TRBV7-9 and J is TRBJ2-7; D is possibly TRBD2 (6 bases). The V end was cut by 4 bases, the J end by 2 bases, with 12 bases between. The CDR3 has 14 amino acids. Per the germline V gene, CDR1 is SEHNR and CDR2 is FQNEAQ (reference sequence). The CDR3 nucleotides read TGTGCCAGCAGCTCCCCGGGACTTACCTACGAGCAGTACTTC. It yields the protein CASSSPGLTYEQYF.